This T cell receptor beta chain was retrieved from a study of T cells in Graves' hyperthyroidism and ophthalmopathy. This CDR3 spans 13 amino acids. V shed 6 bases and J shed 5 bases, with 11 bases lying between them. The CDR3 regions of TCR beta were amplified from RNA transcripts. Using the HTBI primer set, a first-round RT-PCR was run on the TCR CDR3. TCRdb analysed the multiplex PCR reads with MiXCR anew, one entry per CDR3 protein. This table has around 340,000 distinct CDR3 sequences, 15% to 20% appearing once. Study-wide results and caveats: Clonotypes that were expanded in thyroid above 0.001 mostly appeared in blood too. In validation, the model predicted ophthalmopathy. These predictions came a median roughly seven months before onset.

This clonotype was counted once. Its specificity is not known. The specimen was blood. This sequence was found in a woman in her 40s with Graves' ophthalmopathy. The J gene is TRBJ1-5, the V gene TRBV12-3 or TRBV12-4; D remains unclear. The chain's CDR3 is CASSHRRDQPQHF. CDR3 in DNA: TGTGCCAGCAGCCACAGACGGGATCAGCCCCAGCATTTT.